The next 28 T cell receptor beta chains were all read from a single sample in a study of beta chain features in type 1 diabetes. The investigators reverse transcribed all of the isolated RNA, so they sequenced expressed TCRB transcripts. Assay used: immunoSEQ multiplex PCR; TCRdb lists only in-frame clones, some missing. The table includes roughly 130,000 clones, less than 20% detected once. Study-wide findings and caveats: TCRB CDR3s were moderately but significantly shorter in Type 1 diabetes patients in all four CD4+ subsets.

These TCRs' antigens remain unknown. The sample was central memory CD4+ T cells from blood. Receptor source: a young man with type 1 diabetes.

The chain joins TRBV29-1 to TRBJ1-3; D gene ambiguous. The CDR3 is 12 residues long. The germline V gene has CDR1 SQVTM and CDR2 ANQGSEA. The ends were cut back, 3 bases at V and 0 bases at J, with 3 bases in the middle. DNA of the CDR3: TGCAGCGTTGACGTCTCTGGAAACACCATATATTTT. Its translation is CSVDVSGNTIYF. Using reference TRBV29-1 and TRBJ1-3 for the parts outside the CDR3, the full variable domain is SAVISQKPSRDICQRGTSLTIQCQVDSQVTMMFWYRQQPGQSLTLIATANQGSEATYESGFVIDKFPISRPNLTFSTLTVSNMSPEDSSIYLCSVDVSGNTIYFGEGSWLTVV.

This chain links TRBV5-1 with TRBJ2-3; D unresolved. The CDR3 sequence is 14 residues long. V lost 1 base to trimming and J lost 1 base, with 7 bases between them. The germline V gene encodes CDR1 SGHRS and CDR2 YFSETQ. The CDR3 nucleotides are TGCGCCAGCAGCTTGATGGACCGCACAGATACGCAGTATTTT. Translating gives CASSLMDRTDTQYF. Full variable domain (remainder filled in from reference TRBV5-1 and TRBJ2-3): KAGVTQTPRYLIKTRGQQVTLSCSPISGHRSVSWYQQTPGQGLQFLFEYFSETQRNKGNFPGRFSGRQFSNSRSEMNVSTLELGDSALYLCASSLMDRTDTQYFGPGTRLTVL.

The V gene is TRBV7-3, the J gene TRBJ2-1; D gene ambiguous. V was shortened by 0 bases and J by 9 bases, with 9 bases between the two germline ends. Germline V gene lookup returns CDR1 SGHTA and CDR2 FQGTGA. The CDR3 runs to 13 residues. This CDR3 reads CASSLTVGVEQFF. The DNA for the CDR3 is TGTGCCAGCAGCTTAACCGTGGGCGTTGAGCAGTTCTTC.

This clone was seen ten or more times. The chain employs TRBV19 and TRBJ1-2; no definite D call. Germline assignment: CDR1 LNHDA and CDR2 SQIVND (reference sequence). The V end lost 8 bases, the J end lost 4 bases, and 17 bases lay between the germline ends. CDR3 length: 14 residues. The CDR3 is CASHPEASAYGYTF. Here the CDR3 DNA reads TGTGCCAGTCACCCAGAGGCCTCGGCCTATGGCTACACCTTC.

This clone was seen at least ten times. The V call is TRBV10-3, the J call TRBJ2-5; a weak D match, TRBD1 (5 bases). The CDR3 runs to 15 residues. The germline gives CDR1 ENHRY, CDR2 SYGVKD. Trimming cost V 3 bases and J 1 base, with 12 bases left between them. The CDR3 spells CAISDSTRVQETQYF. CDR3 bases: TGTGCCATCAGTGACTCCACCAGGGTCCAAGAGACCCAGTACTTC.

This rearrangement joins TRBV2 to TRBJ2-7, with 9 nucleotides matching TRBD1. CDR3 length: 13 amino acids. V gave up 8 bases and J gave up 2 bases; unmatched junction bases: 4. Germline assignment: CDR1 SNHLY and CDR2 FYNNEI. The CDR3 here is CASSRDRAYEQYF. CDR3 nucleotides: TGTGCCAGCTCGCGGGACAGGGCCTACGAGCAGTACTTC.

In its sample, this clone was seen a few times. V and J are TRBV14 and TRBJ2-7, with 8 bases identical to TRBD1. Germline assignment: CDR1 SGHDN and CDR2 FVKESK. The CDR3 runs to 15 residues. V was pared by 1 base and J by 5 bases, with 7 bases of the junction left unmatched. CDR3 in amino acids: CASSQVDRGAHEQYF. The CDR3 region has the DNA TGTGCCAGCAGCCAAGTTGACAGGGGTGCTCACGAGCAGTACTTC.

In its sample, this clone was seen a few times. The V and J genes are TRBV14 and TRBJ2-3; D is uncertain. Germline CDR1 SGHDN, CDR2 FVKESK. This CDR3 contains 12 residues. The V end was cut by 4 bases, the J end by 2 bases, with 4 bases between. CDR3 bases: TGTGCCAGCAGCCCAAACACAGATACGCAGTATTTT. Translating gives CASSPNTDTQYF.

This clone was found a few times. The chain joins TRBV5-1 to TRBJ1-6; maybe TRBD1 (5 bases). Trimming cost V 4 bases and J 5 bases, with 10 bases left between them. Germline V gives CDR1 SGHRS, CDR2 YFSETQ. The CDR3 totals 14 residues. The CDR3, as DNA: TGCGCCAGCAGCAGGGGTGATGATAATTCACCCCTCCACTTT. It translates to CASSRGDDNSPLHF.

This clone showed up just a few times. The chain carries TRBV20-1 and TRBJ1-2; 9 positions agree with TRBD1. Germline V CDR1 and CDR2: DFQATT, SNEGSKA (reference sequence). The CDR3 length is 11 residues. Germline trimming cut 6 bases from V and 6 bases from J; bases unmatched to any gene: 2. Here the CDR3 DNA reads TGCAGTGCCACAGGGGGCAATGGCTACACCTTC. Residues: CSATGGNGYTF.

DNA of the CDR3: TGCGCCAGCAGTGAGTCGTCCAGGTTCGGCTCACCCCTCCACTTT. Translating it yields CASSESSRFGSPLHF. This sequence joins TRBV10-1 and TRBJ1-6; D remains unclear. V was trimmed by 0 bases and J by 10 bases, leaving 13 bases between them. The CDR3 has 15 amino acids. Germline V gives CDR1 WNHNN, CDR2 SYGVQD (reference sequence).

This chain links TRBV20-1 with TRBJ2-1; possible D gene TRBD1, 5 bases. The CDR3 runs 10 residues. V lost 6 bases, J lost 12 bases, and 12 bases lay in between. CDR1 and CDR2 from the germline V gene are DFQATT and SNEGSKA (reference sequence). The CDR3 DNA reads TGCAGTGCCACCGGACAAAGGCAGTTCTTC. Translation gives CSATGQRQFF.

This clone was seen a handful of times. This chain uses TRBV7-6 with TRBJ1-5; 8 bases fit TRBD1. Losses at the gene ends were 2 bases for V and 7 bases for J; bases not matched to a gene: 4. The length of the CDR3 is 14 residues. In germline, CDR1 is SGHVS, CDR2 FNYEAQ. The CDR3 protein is CASSLLTGAQPQHF. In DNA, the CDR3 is TGTGCCAGCAGCTTACTGACAGGGGCCCAGCCCCAGCATTTT.

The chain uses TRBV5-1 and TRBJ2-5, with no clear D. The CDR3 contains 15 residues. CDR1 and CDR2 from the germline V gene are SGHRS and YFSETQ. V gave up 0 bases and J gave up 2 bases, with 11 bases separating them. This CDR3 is CASSLEVSQQETQYF. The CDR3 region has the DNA TGCGCCAGCAGCTTGGAAGTATCACAACAAGAGACCCAGTACTTC.

This CDR3 reads CASSATGFPGTGELFF. The CDR3 nucleotides are TGTGCCAGCAGCGCCACAGGTTTCCCGGGGACCGGGGAGCTGTTTTTT. The rearrangement joins TRBV9 to TRBJ2-2, with D perhaps being TRBD1 or TRBD2 (5 bases each). CDR1 and CDR2 (germline): SGDLS, YYNGEE. The CDR3 sequence is 16 residues long. The germline V and J ends were trimmed by 3 bases and 5 bases, with 17 bases remaining between them.

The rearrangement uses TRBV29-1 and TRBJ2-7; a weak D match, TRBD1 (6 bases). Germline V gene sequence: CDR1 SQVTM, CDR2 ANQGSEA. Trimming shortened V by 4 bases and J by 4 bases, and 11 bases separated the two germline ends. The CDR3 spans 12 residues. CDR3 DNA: TGCAGCGTTGGCGGCAGGGGATACGAGCAGTACTTC. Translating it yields CSVGGRGYEQYF.

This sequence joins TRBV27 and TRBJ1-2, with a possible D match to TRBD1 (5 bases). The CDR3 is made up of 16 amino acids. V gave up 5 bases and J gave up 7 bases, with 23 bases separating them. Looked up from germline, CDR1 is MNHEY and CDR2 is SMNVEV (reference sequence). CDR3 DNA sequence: TGTGCCAGCAGTCCATATTCCTACGACAGTCTGGTTGGCTACACCTTC. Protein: CASSPYSYDSLVGYTF.

The CDR3 reads CASQDRSSGNTIYF. The CDR3 nucleotides read TGTGCCAGTCAAGACCGTAGCTCTGGAAACACCATATATTTT. V gene TRBV27 combines with J gene TRBJ1-3; D gene unclear. The CDR3 totals 14 residues. Trimming shortened V by 9 bases and J by 0 bases, and 12 bases separated the two germline ends. Germline V gene lookup returns CDR1 MNHEY and CDR2 SMNVEV (reference sequence).

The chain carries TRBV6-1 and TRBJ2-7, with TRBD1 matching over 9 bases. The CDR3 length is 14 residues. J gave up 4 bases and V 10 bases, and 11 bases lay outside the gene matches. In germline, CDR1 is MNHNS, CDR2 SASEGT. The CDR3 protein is CATLSPGQGYEQYF. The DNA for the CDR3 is TGTGCCACTCTTTCTCCGGGACAGGGATACGAGCAGTACTTC.

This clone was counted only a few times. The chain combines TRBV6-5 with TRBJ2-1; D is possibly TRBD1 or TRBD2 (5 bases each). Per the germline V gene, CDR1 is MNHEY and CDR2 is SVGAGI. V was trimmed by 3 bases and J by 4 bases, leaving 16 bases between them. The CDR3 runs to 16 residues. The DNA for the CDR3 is TGTGCCAGCAGTTATGGGCCGGGACCTCAATACAATGAGCAGTTCTTC. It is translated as CASSYGPGPQYNEQFF.

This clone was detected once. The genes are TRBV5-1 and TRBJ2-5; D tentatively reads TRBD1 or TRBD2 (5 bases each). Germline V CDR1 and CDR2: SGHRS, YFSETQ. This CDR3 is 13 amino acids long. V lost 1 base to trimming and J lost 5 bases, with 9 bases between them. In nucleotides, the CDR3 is TGCGCCAGCAGCTTGACGGGGCGGGAGACCCAGTACTTC. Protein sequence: CASSLTGRETQYF. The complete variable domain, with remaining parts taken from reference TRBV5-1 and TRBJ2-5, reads KAGVTQTPRYLIKTRGQQVTLSCSPISGHRSVSWYQQTPGQGLQFLFEYFSETQRNKGNFPGRFSGRQFSNSRSEMNVSTLELGDSALYLCASSLTGRETQYFGPGTRLLVL.

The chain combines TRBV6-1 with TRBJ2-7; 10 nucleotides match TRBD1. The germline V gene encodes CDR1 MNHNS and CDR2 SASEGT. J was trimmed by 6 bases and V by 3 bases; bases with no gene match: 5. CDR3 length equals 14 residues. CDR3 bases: TGTGCCAGCAGTGACCTGGGACAGGGGACCGAGCAGTACTTC. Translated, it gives CASSDLGQGTEQYF.

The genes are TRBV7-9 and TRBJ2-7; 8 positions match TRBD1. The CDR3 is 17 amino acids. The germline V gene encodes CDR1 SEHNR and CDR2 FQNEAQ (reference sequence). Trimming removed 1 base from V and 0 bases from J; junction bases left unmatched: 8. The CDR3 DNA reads TGTGCCAGCAGCTTAGTCAAGCAGGGGGCTGGCTCCTACGAGCAGTACTTC. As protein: CASSLVKQGAGSYEQYF.

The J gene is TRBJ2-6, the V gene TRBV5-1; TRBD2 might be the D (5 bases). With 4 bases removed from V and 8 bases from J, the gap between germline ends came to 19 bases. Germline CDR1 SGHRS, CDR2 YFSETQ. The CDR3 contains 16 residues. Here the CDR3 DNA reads TGCGCCAGCAGCCTTAGGACCCCTGGGGAGTCCAACGTCCTGACTTTC. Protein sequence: CASSLRTPGESNVLTF.

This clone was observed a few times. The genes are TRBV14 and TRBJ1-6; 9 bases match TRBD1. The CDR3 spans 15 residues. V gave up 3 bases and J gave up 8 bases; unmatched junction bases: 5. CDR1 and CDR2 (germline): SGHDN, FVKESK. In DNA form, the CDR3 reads TGTGCCAGCAGCCATGGACAGGGGCCGGATTCACCCCTCCACTTT. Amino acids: CASSHGQGPDSPLHF.

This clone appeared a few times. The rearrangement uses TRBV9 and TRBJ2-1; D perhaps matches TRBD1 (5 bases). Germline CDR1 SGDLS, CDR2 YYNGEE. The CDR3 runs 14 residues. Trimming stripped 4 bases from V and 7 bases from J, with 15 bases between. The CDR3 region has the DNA TGTGCCAGCAGCCCCATGAAGGGGAATAATGAGCAGTTCTTC. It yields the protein CASSPMKGNNEQFF.

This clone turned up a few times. The CDR3 region has the DNA TGTGCCAGCAGCCCCGGACTAGACACAGATACGCAGTATTTT. This translates into CASSPGLDTDTQYF. This rearrangement joins TRBV7-9 to TRBJ2-3; 7 nucleotides match TRBD2. In germline, CDR1 is SEHNR, CDR2 FQNEAQ (reference sequence). The CDR3 runs to 14 residues. With 5 bases clipped from V and 2 bases from J, the junction kept 4 bases outside the gene matches.

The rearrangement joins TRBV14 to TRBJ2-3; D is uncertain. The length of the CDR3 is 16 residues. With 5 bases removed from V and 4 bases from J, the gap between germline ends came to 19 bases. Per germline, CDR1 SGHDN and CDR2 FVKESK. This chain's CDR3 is CASSEVGRWSADTQYF. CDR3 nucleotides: TGTGCCAGCAGCGAGGTTGGCCGCTGGTCGGCAGATACGCAGTATTTT. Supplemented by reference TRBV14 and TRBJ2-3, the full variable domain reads EAGVTQFPSHSVIEKGQTVTLRCDPISGHDNLYWYRRVMGKEIKFLLHFVKESKQDESGMPNNRFLAERTGGTYSTLKVQPAELEDSGVYFCASSEVGRWSADTQYFGPGTRLTVL.